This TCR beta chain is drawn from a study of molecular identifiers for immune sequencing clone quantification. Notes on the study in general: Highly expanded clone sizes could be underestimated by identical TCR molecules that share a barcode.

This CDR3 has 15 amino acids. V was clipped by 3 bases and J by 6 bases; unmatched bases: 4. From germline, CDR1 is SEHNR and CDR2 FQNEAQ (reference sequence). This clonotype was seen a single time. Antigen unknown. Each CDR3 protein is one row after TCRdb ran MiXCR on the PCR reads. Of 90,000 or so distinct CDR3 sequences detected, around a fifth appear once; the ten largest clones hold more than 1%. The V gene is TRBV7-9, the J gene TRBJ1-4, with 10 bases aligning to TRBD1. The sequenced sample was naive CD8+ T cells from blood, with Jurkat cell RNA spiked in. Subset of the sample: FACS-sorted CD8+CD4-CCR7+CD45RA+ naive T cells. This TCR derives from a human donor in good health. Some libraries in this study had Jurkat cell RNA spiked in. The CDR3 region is CASSFSGTGDEKLFF. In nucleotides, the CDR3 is TGTGCCAGCAGCTTTTCCGGGACAGGGGATGAAAAACTGTTTTTT.